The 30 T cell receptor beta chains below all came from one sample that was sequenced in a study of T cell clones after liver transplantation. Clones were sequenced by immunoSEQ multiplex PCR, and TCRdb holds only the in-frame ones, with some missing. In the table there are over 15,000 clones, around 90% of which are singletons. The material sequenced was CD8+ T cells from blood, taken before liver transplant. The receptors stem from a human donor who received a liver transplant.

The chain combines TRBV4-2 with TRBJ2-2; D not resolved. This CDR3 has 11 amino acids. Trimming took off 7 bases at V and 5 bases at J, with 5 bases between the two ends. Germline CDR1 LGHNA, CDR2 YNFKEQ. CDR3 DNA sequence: TGTGCCAGCAAAATGACCGGGGAGCTGTTTTTT. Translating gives CASKMTGELFF.

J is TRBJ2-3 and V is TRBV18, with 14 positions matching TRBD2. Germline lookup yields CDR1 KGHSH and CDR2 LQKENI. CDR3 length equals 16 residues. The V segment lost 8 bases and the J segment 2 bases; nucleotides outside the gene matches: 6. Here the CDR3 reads CASGLAGGFYTDTQYF. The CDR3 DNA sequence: TGTGCCAGCGGACTAGCGGGAGGATTCTACACAGATACGCAGTATTTT.

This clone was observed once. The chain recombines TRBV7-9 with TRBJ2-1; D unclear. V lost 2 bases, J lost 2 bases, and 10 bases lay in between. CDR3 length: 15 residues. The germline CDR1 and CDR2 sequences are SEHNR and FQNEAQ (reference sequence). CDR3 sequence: CASSLIAGAYNEQFF. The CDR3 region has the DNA TGTGCCAGCAGCTTAATAGCCGGAGCCTACAATGAGCAGTTCTTC.

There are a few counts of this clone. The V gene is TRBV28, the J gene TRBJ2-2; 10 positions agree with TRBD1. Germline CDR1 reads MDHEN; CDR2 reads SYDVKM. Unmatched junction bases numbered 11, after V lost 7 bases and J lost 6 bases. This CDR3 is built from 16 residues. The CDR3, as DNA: TGTGCCAGCAAGGATCCGGGACAGGGGTTTTCCGGGGAGCTGTTTTTT. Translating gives CASKDPGQGFSGELFF.

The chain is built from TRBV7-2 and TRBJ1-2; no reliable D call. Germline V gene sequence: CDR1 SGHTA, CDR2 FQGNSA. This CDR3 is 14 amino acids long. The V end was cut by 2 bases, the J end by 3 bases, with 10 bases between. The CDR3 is CASSLIPRDYGYTF. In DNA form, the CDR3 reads TGTGCCAGCAGCTTAATCCCCAGAGACTATGGCTACACCTTC. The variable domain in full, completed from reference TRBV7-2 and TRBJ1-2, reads GAGVSQSPSNKVTEKGKDVELRCDPISGHTALYWYRQSLGQGLEFLIYFQGNSAPDKSGLPSDRFSAERTGGSVSTLTIQRTQQEDSAVYLCASSLIPRDYGYTFGSGTRLTVV.

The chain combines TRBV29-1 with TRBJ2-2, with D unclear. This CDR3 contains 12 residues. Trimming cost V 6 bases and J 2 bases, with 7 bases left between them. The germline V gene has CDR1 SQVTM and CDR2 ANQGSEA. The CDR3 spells CSVPENTGELFF. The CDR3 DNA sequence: TGCAGCGTCCCTGAAAACACCGGGGAGCTGTTTTTT.

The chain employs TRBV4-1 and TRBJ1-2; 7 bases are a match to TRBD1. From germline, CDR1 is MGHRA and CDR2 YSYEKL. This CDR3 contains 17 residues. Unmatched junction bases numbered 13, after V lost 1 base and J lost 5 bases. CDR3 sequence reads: CASSQGPDRVSWYGYTF. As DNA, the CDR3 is TGCGCCAGCAGCCAAGGACCCGACAGGGTCTCGTGGTATGGCTACACCTTC.

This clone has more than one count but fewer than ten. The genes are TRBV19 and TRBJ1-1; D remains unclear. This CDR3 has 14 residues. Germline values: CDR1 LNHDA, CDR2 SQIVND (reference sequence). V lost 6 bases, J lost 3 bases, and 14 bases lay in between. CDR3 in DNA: TGTGCCAGTAGAAAAGGGTCTGGCGACACTGAAGCTTTCTTT. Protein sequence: CASRKGSGDTEAFF.

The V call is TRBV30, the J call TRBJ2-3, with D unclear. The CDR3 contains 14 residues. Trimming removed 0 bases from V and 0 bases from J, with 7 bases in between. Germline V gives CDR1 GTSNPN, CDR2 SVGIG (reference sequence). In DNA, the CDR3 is TGTGCCTGGAGTGTCGACGCTAGCACAGATACGCAGTATTTT. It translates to CAWSVDASTDTQYF.

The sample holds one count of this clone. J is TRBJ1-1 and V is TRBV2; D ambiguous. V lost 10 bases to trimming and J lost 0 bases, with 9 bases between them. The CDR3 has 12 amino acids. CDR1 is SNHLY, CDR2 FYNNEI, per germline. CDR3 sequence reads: CAIRTVNTEAFF. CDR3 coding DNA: TGTGCCATACGGACGGTGAACACTGAAGCTTTCTTT.

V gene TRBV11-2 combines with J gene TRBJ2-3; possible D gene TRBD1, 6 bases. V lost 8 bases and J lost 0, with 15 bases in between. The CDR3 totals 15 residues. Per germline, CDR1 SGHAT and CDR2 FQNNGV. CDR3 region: CASGTGTSSTDTQYF. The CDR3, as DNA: TGTGCCAGCGGCACCGGGACATCTAGCACAGATACGCAGTATTTT.

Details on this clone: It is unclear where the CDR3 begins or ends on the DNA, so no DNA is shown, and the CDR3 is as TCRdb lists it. CDR3 in amino acids: CASSALLRAGELFF. J is TRBJ2-2 and V is TRBV5-6; the listed D gene, TRBD2, was not tested against the DNA. Inclusive of both ends, the CDR3 amounts to 14 amino acids. The germline gives CDR1 SGHDT, CDR2 YYEEEE.

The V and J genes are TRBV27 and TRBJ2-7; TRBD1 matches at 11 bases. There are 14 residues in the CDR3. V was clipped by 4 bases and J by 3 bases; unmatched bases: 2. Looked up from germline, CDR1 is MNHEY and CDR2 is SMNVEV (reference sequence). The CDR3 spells CASSWTGGDYEQYF. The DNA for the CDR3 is TGTGCCAGCAGTTGGACAGGGGGCGACTACGAGCAGTACTTC.

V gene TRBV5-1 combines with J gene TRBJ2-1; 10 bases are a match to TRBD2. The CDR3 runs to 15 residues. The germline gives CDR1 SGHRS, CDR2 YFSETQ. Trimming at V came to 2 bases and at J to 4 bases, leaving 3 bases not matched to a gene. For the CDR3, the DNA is TGCGCCAGCAGCTTTGGACTAGCGGCTTACAATGAGCAGTTCTTC. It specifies CASSFGLAAYNEQFF.

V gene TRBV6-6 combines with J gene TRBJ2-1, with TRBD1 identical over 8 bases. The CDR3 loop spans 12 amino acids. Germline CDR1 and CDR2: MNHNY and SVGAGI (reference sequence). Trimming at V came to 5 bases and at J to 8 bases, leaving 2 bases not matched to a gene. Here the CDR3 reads CASSLQGDEQFF. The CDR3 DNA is TGTGCCAGCAGTCTACAGGGGGATGAGCAGTTCTTC.

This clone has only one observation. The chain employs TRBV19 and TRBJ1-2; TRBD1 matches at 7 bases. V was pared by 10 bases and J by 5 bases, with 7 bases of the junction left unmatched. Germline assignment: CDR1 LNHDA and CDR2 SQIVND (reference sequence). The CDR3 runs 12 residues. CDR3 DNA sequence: TGTGCCACCTCGACAGGGAGATATGGCTACACCTTC. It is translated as CATSTGRYGYTF. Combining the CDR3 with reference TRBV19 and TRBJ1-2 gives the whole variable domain DGGITQSPKYLFRKEGQNVTLSCEQNLNHDAMYWYRQDPGQGLRLIYYSQIVNDFQKGDIAEGYSVSREKKESFPLTVTSAQKNPTAFYLCATSTGRYGYTFGSGTRLTVV.

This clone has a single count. CDR3 residues: CASSQLKEGYSNQPQHF. CDR3 nucleotides: TGTGCCAGCAGCCAGCTCAAAGAAGGGTATAGCAATCAGCCCCAGCATTTT. The chain couples TRBV7-9 to TRBJ1-5; D gene uncertain. Trimming left V 5 bases short and J 0 bases short, with 17 bases between. The CDR3 covers 17 residues. Germline CDR1 and CDR2: SEHNR and FQNEAQ (reference sequence).

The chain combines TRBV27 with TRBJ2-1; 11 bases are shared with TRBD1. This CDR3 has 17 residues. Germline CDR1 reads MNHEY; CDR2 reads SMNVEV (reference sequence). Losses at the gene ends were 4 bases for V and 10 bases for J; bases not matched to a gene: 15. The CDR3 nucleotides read TGTGCCAGCAGTTGGCCAGGACAGGGGGCCCTTCCCGGAGAGCAGTTCTTC. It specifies CASSWPGQGALPGEQFF.

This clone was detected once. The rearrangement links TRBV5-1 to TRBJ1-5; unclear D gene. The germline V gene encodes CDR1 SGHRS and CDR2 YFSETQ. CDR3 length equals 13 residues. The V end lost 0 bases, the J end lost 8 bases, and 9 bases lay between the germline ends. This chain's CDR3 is CASSLASGKPQHF. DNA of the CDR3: TGCGCCAGCAGCTTGGCGTCCGGGAAGCCCCAGCATTTT.

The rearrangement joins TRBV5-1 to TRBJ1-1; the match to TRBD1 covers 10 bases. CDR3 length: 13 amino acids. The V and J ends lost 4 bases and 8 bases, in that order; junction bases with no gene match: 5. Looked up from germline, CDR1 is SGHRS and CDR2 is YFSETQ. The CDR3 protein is CASSAGQGSEAFF. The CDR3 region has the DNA TGCGCCAGCAGCGCGGGACAGGGGTCGGAAGCTTTCTTT.

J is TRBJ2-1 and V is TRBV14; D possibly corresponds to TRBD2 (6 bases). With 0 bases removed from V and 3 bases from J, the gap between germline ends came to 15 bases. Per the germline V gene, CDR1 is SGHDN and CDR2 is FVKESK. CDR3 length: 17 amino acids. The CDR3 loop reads CASSQERHAAGYNEQFF. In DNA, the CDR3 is TGTGCCAGCAGCCAAGAGCGTCATGCAGCGGGCTACAATGAGCAGTTCTTC.

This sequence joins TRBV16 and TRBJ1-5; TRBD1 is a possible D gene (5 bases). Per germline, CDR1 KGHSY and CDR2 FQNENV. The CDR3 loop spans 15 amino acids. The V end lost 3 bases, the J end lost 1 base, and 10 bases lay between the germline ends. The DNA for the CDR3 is TGTGCCAGCAGCCAGTCCCGGGACAGCAATCAGCCCCAGCATTTT. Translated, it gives CASSQSRDSNQPQHF.

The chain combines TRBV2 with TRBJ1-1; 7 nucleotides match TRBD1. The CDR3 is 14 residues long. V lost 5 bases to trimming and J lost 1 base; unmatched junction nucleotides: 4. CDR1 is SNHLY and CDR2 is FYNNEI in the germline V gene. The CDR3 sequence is CASSSTGRNTEAFF. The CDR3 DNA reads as TGTGCCAGCAGTTCGACAGGGAGGAACACTGAAGCTTTCTTT.

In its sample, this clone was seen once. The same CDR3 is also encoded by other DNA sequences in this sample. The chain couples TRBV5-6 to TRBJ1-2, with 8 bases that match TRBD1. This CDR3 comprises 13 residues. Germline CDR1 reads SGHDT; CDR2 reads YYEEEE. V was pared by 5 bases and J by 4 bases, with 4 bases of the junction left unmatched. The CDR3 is CASRAQGGYGYTF. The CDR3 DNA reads TGTGCCAGCAGGGCACAGGGGGGCTATGGCTACACCTTC.

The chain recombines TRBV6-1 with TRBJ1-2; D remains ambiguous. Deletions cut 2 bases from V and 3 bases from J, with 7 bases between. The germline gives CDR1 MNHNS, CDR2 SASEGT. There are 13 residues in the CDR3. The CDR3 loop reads CASSETGYYGYTF. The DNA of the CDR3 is TGTGCCAGCAGTGAAACGGGATACTATGGCTACACCTTC.

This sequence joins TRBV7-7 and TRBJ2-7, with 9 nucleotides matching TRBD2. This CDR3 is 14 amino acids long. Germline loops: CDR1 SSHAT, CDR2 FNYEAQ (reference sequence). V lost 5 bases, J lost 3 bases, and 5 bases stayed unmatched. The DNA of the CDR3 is TGTGCCAGCAGCCCGGGACTAGCTAGCTACGAGCAGTACTTC. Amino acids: CASSPGLASYEQYF.

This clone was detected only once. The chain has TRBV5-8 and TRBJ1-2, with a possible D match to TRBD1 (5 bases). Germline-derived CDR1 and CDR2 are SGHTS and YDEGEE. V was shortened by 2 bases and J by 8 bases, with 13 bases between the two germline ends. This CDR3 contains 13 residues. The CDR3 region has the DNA TGTGCCAGCAGCTTCAGGGAGGCCTTAGGCTACACCTTC. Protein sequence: CASSFREALGYTF.

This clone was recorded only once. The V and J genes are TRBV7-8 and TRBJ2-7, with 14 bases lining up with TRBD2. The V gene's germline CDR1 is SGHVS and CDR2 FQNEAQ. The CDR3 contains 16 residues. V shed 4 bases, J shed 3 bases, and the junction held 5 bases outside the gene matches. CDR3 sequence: CASSSGLAGEGYEQYF. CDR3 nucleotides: TGTGCCAGCAGCTCGGGACTAGCGGGAGAGGGCTACGAGCAGTACTTC. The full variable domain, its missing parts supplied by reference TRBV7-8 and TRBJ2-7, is GAGVSQSPRYKVAKRGQDVALRCDPISGHVSLFWYQQALGQGPEFLTYFQNEAQLDKSGLPSDRFFAERPEGSVSTLKIQRTQQEDSAVYLCASSSGLAGEGYEQYFGPGTRLTVT.

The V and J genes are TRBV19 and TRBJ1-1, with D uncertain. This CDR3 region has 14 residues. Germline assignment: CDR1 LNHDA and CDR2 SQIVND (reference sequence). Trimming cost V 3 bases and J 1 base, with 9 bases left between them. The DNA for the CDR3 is TGTGCCAGTAGTATCGGATCGAAGAACACTGAAGCTTTCTTT. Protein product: CASSIGSKNTEAFF.

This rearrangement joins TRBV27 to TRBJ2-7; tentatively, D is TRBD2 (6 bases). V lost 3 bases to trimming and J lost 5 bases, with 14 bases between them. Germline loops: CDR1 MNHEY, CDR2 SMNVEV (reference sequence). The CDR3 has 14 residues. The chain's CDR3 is CASSFAGSLNEQYF. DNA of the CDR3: TGTGCCAGCAGTTTCGCGGGATCTCTGAACGAGCAGTACTTC.